This T cell receptor beta chain was sequenced in a study of T-cell reconstitution after alpha-beta-depleted transplantation in children. Study-level results: Surviving recipient T cells and thymic progenitors produced the high day-60 TCRbeta diversity seen in some patients.

Preparation of the TCRbeta library was carried out with unique molecular identifiers. TCRdb independently ran MiXCR on the PCR reads; one entry per CDR3 protein. The sample has a few hundred thousand distinct CDR3 sequences, roughly a quarter seen once. This clonotype occurred many times. What it binds is unknown. This CDR3 has 15 residues. Specimen: PBMCs, mostly from graft donor cells, collected 360 days after TCRalphabeta/CD19-depleted stem cell transplant. The chain employs TRBV21-1 and TRBJ2-7; the table's D call, TRBD1, was not checked against the DNA. TRBV21-1 is marked as a pseudogene. The sequence came from a female patient aged 2 to 10 who had a stem cell transplant for congenital amegakaryocytic thrombocytopenia, so the T cells may come from the graft donor. CDR3 amino acids: CASSKGSGVSYEQYF. Written as DNA, the CDR3 is TGTGCCAGCAGCAAGGGTTCAGGGGTCTCCTACGAGCAGTACTTC.